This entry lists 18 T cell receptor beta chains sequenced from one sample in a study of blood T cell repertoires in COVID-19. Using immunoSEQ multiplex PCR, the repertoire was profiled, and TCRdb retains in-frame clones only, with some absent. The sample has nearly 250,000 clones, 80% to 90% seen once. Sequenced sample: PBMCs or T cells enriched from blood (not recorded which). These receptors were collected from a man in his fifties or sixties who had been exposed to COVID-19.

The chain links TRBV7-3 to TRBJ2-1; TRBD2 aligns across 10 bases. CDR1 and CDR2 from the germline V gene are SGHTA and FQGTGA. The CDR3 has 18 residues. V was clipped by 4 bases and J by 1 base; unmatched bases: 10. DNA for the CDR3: TGTGCCAGCAGCTCTCGTCCGGGACTAGCGAGGTCCTACAATGAGCAGTTCTTC. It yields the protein CASSSRPGLARSYNEQFF.

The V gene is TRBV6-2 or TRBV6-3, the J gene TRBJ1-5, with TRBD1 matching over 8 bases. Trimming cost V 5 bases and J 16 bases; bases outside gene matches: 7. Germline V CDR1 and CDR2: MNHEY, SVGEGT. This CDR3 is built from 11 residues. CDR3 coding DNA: TGTGCCAGCAGTGCCGGACAGGGAACACATTTT. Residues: CASSAGQGTHF.

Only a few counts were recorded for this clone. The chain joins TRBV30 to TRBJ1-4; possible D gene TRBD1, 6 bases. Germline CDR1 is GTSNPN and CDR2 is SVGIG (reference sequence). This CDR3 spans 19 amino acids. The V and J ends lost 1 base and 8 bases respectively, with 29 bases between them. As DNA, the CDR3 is TGTGCCTGGAGTGGAGGGTCCGGGGGGGCCGACCGGGTCTGGGAAAAACTGTTTTTT. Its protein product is CAWSGGSGGADRVWEKLFF.

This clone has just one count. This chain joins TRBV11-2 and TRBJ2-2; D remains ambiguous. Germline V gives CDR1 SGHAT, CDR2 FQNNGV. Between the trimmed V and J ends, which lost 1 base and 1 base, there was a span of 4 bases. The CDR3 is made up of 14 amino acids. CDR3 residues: CASSLVGNTGELFF. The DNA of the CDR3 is TGTGCCAGCAGCTTAGTCGGGAACACCGGGGAGCTGTTTTTT. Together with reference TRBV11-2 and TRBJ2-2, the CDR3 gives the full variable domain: EAGVAQSPRYKIIEKRQSVAFWCNPISGHATLYWYQQILGQGPKLLIQFQNNGVVDDSQLPKDRFSAERLKGVDSTLKIQPAKLEDSAVYLCASSLVGNTGELFFGEGSRLTVL.

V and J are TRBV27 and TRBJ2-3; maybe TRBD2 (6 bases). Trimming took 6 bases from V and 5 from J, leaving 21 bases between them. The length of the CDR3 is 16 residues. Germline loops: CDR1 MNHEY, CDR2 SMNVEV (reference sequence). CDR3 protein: CASSYRLVLAGDTQYF. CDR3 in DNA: TGTGCCAGCAGCTATCGATTGGTACTAGCAGGAGATACGCAGTATTTT.

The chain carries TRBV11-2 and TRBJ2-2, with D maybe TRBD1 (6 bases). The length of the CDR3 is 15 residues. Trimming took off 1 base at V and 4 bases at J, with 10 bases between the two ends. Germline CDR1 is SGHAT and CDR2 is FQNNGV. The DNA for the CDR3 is TGTGCCAGCAGCTTAGTCCGGACAGTCACCGGGGAGCTGTTTTTT. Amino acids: CASSLVRTVTGELFF.

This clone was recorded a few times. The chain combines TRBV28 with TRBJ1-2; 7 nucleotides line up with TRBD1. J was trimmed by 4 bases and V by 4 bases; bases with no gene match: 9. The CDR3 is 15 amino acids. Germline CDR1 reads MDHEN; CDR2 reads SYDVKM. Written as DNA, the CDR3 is TGTGCCAGCAGTTCCCCTCCGACAGGGAGCTATGGCTACACCTTC. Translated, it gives CASSSPPTGSYGYTF.

CDR3 residues: CAINSFANTEAFF. CDR3 coding DNA: TGTGCCATCAACTCATTTGCAAACACTGAAGCTTTCTTT. This chain links TRBV10-3 with TRBJ1-1, with D unresolved. The germline V gene has CDR1 ENHRY and CDR2 SYGVKD. V was clipped by 7 bases and J by 2 bases, with 11 bases between them. This CDR3 is built from 13 residues.

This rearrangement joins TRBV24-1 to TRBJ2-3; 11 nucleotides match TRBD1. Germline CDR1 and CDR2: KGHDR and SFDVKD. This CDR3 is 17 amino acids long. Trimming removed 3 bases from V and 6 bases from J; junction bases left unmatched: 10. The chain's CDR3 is CATSDPGTGGFGDTQYF. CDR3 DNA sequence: TGTGCCACCAGTGATCCAGGGACAGGGGGTTTTGGGGATACGCAGTATTTT.

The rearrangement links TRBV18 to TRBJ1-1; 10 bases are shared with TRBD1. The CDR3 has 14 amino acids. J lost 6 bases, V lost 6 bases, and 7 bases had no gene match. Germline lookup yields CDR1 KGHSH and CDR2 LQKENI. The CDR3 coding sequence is TGTGCCAGCTCCCTGACAGGGGGCCTCTCTGAAGCTTTCTTT. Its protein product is CASSLTGGLSEAFF.

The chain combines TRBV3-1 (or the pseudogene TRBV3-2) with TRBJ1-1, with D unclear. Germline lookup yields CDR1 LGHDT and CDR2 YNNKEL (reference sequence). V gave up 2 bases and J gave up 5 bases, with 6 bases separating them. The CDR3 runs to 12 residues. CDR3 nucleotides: TGTGCCAGCAGCCAACCCGGGACTGAAGCTTTCTTT. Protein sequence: CASSQPGTEAFF.

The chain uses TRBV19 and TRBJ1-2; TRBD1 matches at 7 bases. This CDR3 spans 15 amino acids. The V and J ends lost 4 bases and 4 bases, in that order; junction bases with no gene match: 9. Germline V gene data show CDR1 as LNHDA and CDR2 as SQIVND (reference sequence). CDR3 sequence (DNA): TGTGCCAGTAGTACCGTTCAGGGGGTTAGCTATGGCTACACCTTC. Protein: CASSTVQGVSYGYTF.

CDR3 amino acids: CASSQAGLAPNEQFF. CDR3 nucleotides: TGCGCCAGCAGCCAAGCCGGACTAGCTCCCAATGAGCAGTTCTTC. The V gene is TRBV4-1, the J gene TRBJ2-1; 8 nucleotides align to TRBD2. The CDR3 length is 15 residues. CDR1 is MGHRA and CDR2 is YSYEKL in the germline V gene. V trimming: 1 base; J trimming: 6 bases; junction bases outside the gene matches: 5.

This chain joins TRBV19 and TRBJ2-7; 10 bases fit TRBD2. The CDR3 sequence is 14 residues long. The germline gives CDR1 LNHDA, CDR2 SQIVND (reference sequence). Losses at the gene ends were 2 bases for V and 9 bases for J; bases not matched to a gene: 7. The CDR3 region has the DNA TGTGCCAGTAGTATATCAGCGGGGGGGCCGTGGCAGTACTTC. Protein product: CASSISAGGPWQYF.

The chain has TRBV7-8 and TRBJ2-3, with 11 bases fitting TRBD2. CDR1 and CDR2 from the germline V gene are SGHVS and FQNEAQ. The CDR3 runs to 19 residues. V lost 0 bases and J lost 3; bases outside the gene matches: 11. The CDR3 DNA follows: TGTGCCAGCAGCTTAGCGGGGGCTAGCGGGAGGCTTTCAACAGATACGCAGTATTTT. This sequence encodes CASSLAGASGRLSTDTQYF.

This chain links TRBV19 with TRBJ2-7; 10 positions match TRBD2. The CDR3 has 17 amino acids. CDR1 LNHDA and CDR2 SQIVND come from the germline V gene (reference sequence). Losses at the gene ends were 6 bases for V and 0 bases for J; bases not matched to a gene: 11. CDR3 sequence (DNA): TGTGCCAGTAGAAGGAATAGCGGGGGGATTATCTCCTACGAGCAGTACTTC. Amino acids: CASRRNSGGIISYEQYF.

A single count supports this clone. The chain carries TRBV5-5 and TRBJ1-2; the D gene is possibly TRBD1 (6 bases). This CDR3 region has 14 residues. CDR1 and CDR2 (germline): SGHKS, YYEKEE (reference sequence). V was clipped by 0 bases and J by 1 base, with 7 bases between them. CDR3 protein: CASSLGGHNYGYTF. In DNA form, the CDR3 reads TGTGCCAGCAGCTTGGGGGGACATAACTATGGCTACACCTTC.

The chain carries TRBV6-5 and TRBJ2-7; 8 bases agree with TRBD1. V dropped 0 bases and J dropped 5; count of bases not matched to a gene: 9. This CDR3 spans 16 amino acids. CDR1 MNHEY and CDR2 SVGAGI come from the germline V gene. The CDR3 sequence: CASSYSWGQGAHEQYF. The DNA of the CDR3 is TGTGCCAGCAGTTACTCGTGGGGGCAGGGGGCGCACGAGCAGTACTTC.